Following are 25 T cell receptor beta chains from one sample sequenced in a study of T cell clonality in common variable immunodeficiency. Study results and caveats: In common variable immunodeficiency, TCR beta chains reportedly carried fewer deletions and N-nucleotide insertions.

These TCRs' antigens remain unknown. This table comes from immunoSEQ multiplex PCR, and its TCRdb copy is limited to in-frame clones, with some not included. The sample includes some 11,000 clones, none of them occurring once. Sequencing was carried out using peripheral blood mononuclear cells. These TCRs come from a human donor with common variable immunodeficiency.

This clone is medium-sized within its sample. The read comes to an end 3 residues before the CDR3 does, leaving the germline J gene to fill in the end. This chain connects TRBV20-1 to TRBJ2-4; D perhaps matches TRBD1 (6 bases). The V end was cut by 6 bases, the J end by 6 bases, with 12 bases between. The CDR3 is made up of 12 amino acids. Germline V lookup: CDR1 DFQATT, CDR2 SNEGSKA (reference sequence). CDR3 bases read: TGCAGTGCCCCTAAAGGGGGAAACATT. Its translation is CSAPKGGNI. The whole CDR3 sequence reads CSAPKGGNIQYF.

A few counts support this clone. The read ends 3 residues early relative to the CDR3; the germline J gene fills the gap. The chain combines TRBV30 with TRBJ2-1; 7 bases line up with TRBD1. The germline CDR1 and CDR2 sequences are GTSNPN and SVGIG (reference sequence). CDR3 length: 13 amino acids. With V trimmed by 7 bases and J by 4 bases, 7 bases remained unmatched. The sequenced part of the CDR3 DNA is TGTGCCTTTCAGACAGGGCAATACAATGAG. Translated: CAFQTGQYNE. From start to end, the CDR3 is CAFQTGQYNEQFF.

As to this clone: The read terminates 3 residues before the CDR3 end, so the remaining end is supplied by the germline J gene. The chain has TRBV6-1 and TRBJ2-2, with 8 bases identical to TRBD2. CDR1 is MNHNS, CDR2 SASEGT, per germline. V trimming: 5 bases; J trimming: 7 bases; junction bases outside the gene matches: 9. The CDR3 totals 15 residues. Partial CDR3 DNA: TGTGCCAGCAGTAAAGGACTAGCTCAGGTCGGGGAG. Amino acids: CASSKGLAQVGE. The complete CDR3 reads CASSKGLAQVGELFF.

This clone is labeled medium-sized. From the germline J gene comes the end of the CDR3, since the read stops 3 residues before it. The chain has TRBV9 and TRBJ2-2; 9 bases agree with TRBD2. J gave up 3 bases and V 2 bases, and 2 bases lay outside the gene matches. CDR3 length: 15 amino acids. Germline V gene data show CDR1 as SGDLS and CDR2 as YYNGEE. CDR3 amino acids: CASSVGTSYTGELFF. Incomplete CDR3 DNA: TGTGCCAGCAGCGTGGGGACTAGCTACACCGGGGAG.

As to this clone: The read gets to within 3 residues of the CDR3 end, and the germline J gene fills in the rest. The J gene is TRBJ1-6, the V gene TRBV19; D call uncertain. The V end was cut by 5 bases, the J end by 10 bases, with 12 bases between. CDR3 length: 13 amino acids. CDR1 and CDR2 (germline): LNHDA, SQIVND (reference sequence). The part of the CDR3 DNA that was read is TGTGCCAGTAGTGGCCCTGTCCGCTCACCC. Translation: CASSGPVRSP. The full CDR3 reads CASSGPVRSPLHF.

In its sample, this clone was seen a few times. The CDR3 goes on 3 residues after the read ends, and that part is filled in from the germline J gene. This chain uses TRBV18 with TRBJ1-5; no reliable D call. V lost 1 base and J lost 2, with 15 bases in between. The CDR3 is made up of 17 amino acids. Germline V gives CDR1 KGHSH, CDR2 LQKENI. CDR3 DNA (partial): TGTGCCAGCTCACCACTTGGGTCGGCGGATGGCAATCAGCCC. It codes for CASSPLGSADGNQP. The full CDR3 protein is CASSPLGSADGNQPQHF. Full variable domain (remainder filled in from reference TRBV18 and TRBJ1-5): NAGVMQNPRHLVRRRGQEARLRCSPMKGHSHVYWYRQLPEEGLKFMVYLQKENIIDESGMPKERFSAEFPKEGPSILRIQQVVRGDSAAYFCASSPLGSADGNQPQHFGDGTRLSIL.

This clone was counted only a few times. The read ends 3 residues shy of where the CDR3 ends; the end is completed using the germline J gene. This chain connects TRBV18 to TRBJ2-5; 8 bases are a match to TRBD2. The J segment lost 2 bases and the V segment lost 0 bases, leaving 8 bases of the junction unmatched. Germline V gene sequence: CDR1 KGHSH, CDR2 LQKENI. The CDR3 covers 17 residues. The CDR3 bases that were read are TGTGCCAGCTCACCACCGGAGCGGGGGCGGGGACAAGAGACC. Translating it yields CASSPPERGRGQET. From start to end, the CDR3 is CASSPPERGRGQETQYF.

This clone was seen a few times. The read stops 3 residues short of the end of the CDR3; the missing end is completed from the germline J gene. This chain uses TRBV30 with TRBJ2-2, with D possibly matching TRBD1 (5 bases). V was shortened by 3 bases and J by 4 bases, with 15 bases between the two germline ends. The CDR3 is made up of 15 amino acids. CDR1 is GTSNPN, CDR2 SVGIG, per germline (reference sequence). CDR3 DNA, as far as it was read: TGTGCCTGGAGCAGGGCAGGGATCTTCACCGGGGAG. It is translated as CAWSRAGIFTGE. In full, the CDR3 is CAWSRAGIFTGELFF. The entire variable domain, with the rest obtained from reference TRBV30 and TRBJ2-2, is as follows: SQTIHQWPATLVQPVGSPLSLECTVEGTSNPNLYWYRQAAGRGLQLLFYSVGIGQISSEVPQNLSASRPQDRQFILSSKKLLLSDSGFYLCAWSRAGIFTGELFFGEGSRLTVL.

This clone was observed a few times. The read terminates 3 residues before the CDR3 end, so the remaining end is supplied by the germline J gene. The V and J genes are TRBV6-1 and TRBJ1-4; TRBD1 is a possible D gene (5 bases). The V end lost 1 base, the J end lost 3 bases, and 6 bases lay between the germline ends. CDR3 length: 14 residues. Germline V gene data show CDR1 as MNHNS and CDR2 as SASEGT. The CDR3 loop is CASSEGGPNEKLFF. CDR3 DNA, as far as it was read: TGTGCCAGCAGTGAAGGGGGCCCTAATGAAAAA.

To note about this clone: The read is 3 residues too short to cover the CDR3 end, so that end is filled in from the germline J gene. The chain couples TRBV7-9 to TRBJ1-2, with D possibly TRBD1 on 5 matching bases. Trimming shortened V by 5 bases and J by 5 bases, and 18 bases separated the two germline ends. Looked up from germline, CDR1 is SEHNR and CDR2 is FQNEAQ (reference sequence). The CDR3 spans 15 residues. The CDR3 DNA, read in part, is TGTGCCAGCAGCGCCGACGGCCCGGGGGTTTATGGC. Amino acid sequence: CASSADGPGVYG. The full CDR3 is CASSADGPGVYGYTF.

This clone was seen many times. The sequenced fragment ends 3 residues before the CDR3 boundary, so the rest is inferred from the germline J gene. The chain carries TRBV7-3 and TRBJ2-3; no clear D gene. CDR1 and CDR2 (germline): SGHTA, FQGTGA. The CDR3 spans 14 residues. Trimming pared 2 bases from V and 6 bases from J, leaving 12 bases between. The part of the CDR3 DNA that was read is TGTGCCAGCAGCTTACTCGCGTTCCGGGATACG. It yields the protein CASSLLAFRDT. The CDR3 as a whole reads CASSLLAFRDTQYF.

This clone has more than one count but fewer than ten. The read gets to within 3 residues of the CDR3 end, and the germline J gene fills in the rest. This chain connects TRBV20-1 to TRBJ1-3; D is unclear. The CDR3 is 11 residues long. V was cut by 4 bases and J by 8 bases, with 9 bases left in between. CDR1 is DFQATT and CDR2 is SNEGSKA in the germline V gene (reference sequence). The CDR3 bases that were read are TGCAGTGCTACAAGGGTAGACACC. Translation gives CSATRVDT. The CDR3 as a whole reads CSATRVDTIYF.

Notes on this clone: The sequence runs out 3 residues before the end of the CDR3; the remainder is reconstructed from the germline J gene. The chain couples TRBV19 to TRBJ2-3; D is unclear. V lost 6 bases and J 2 bases, leaving 12 bases between the germline ends. The CDR3 runs 14 residues. CDR1 LNHDA and CDR2 SQIVND come from the germline V gene (reference sequence). The CDR3 bases that were read are TGTGCCAGTAGAAAGGAGCGCTCCACAGATACG. Translation gives CASRKERSTDT. The whole CDR3 is CASRKERSTDTQYF.

This clone is termed medium-sized. The CDR3 bases that were read are TGCAGCGTGGGGGGTGCGGGGGATGAG. Translating it yields CSVGGAGDE. The entire CDR3 protein reads CSVGGAGDEQFF. This chain joins TRBV29-1 and TRBJ2-1, with 7 bases aligning to TRBD2. Sequencing ends 3 residues short of the CDR3 end; the germline J gene provides the rest. The germline V gene encodes CDR1 SQVTM and CDR2 ANQGSEA. The V segment lost 6 bases and the J segment 8 bases; nucleotides outside the gene matches: 7. The length of the CDR3 is 12 residues.

By frequency in the sample, this clone is medium-sized. The CDR3 goes on 3 residues after the read ends, and that part is filled in from the germline J gene. The chain has TRBV20-1 and TRBJ2-5, with a possible D match to TRBD2 (6 bases). Per germline, CDR1 DFQATT and CDR2 SNEGSKA (reference sequence). CDR3 length equals 15 residues. V lost 7 bases and J 3 bases, leaving 21 bases between the germline ends. The CDR3 loop is CSVRPRAAGKETQYF. The DNA read from the CDR3 is TGCAGTGTACGACCAAGGGCGGCGGGGAAAGAGACC.

This clone was seen a few times. The CDR3 end is not reached by the read, which stops 3 residues before it; the germline J gene fills it in. The V call is TRBV18, the J call TRBJ2-3, with D possibly being TRBD1 (5 bases). Germline loops: CDR1 KGHSH, CDR2 LQKENI. Between the trimmed V and J ends, which lost 4 bases and 3 bases, there was a span of 11 bases. CDR3 length: 14 residues. The CDR3 loop reads CASSQKTVTDTQYF. The DNA read from the CDR3 is TGTGCCAGCTCACAGAAGACAGTAACAGATACG. The whole variable domain, remainder taken from reference TRBV18 and TRBJ2-3, is NAGVMQNPRHLVRRRGQEARLRCSPMKGHSHVYWYRQLPEEGLKFMVYLQKENIIDESGMPKERFSAEFPKEGPSILRIQQVVRGDSAAYFCASSQKTVTDTQYFGPGTRLTVL.

With respect to this clone: The CDR3 goes on 3 residues after the read ends, and that part is filled in from the germline J gene. This rearrangement joins TRBV7-2 to TRBJ1-4; weak D call: TRBD1 (5 bases). Germline-derived CDR1 and CDR2 are SGHTA and FQGNSA. CDR3 size: 15 residues. V lost 6 bases to trimming and J lost 7 bases, with 18 bases between them. The sequenced part of the CDR3 DNA is TGTGCCAGCAGTAGGGGAGTCGGGAGGACTGAAAAA. It yields the protein CASSRGVGRTEK. The CDR3 in its entirety is CASSRGVGRTEKLFF.

Relative to its sample, this clone is medium-sized. The read comes to an end 3 residues before the CDR3 does, leaving the germline J gene to fill in the end. The rearrangement uses TRBV9 and TRBJ1-3; 9 bases map to TRBD1. The ends lost 0 bases at V and 8 bases at J; junction bases unmatched: 6. The CDR3 consists of 15 residues. The germline gives CDR1 SGDLS, CDR2 YYNGEE. The CDR3 sequence is CASSVEGQGRDTIYF. The CDR3 bases that were read are TGTGCCAGCAGCGTAGAGGGACAGGGTAGGGACACC.

This clone showed up many times. Read coverage stops 3 residues before the CDR3 terminus; the germline J gene supplies the remainder. The chain combines TRBV18 with TRBJ2-5; 9 bases match TRBD1. The CDR3 spans 18 residues. Germline V gives CDR1 KGHSH, CDR2 LQKENI. J lost 5 bases, V lost 3 bases, and 16 bases had no gene match. The part of the CDR3 DNA that was read is TGTGCCAGCTCACCCCTGGCTCACAGGGGGCGCCCCGGTGAGACC. Its protein product is CASSPLAHRGRPGET. The entire CDR3 protein reads CASSPLAHRGRPGETQYF.

This clone has just a few counts. The observed sequence ends 3 residues before the CDR3 terminus, with the missing tail filled in from the germline J gene. This rearrangement joins TRBV19 to TRBJ2-7; unclear D gene. Germline lookup yields CDR1 LNHDA and CDR2 SQIVND (reference sequence). Trimming pared 3 bases from V and 0 bases from J, leaving 12 bases between. CDR3 length equals 15 residues. CDR3 amino acids: CASSIRHPSSYEQYF. CDR3 DNA, as far as it was read: TGTGCCAGTAGTATCAGACACCCGAGCTCCTACGAG.

The sample holds a few counts of this clone. The read is 3 residues too short to cover the CDR3 end, so that end is filled in from the germline J gene. V usage is TRBV7-9 and J usage is TRBJ2-5, with 7 bases fitting TRBD1. Germline V gene lookup returns CDR1 SEHNR and CDR2 FQNEAQ (reference sequence). The CDR3 has 15 amino acids. V shed 6 bases and J 2 bases; nucleotides not matched to a gene: 9. The CDR3 sequence: CASSPQGVLQETQYF. Partial CDR3 DNA: TGTGCCAGCAGTCCCCAGGGGGTGCTACAAGAGACC.

Comment on this clone: With the read ending 3 residues before the CDR3 end, the germline J gene is used to fill in that end. The J gene is TRBJ2-5, the V gene TRBV11-2; 10 nucleotides line up with TRBD2. Germline values: CDR1 SGHAT, CDR2 FQNNGV. The CDR3 loop spans 15 amino acids. V shed 5 bases and J 3 bases; nucleotides not matched to a gene: 6. The CDR3 loop is CASSLVGLAEETQYF. The part of the CDR3 DNA that was read is TGTGCCAGCAGCCTAGTCGGACTAGCGGAAGAGACC.

Regarding this clone: Sequencing ends 3 residues short of the CDR3 end; the germline J gene provides the rest. The chain joins TRBV7-3 to TRBJ1-6; the D is unclear. V shed 2 bases and J shed 8 bases, with 10 bases lying between them. CDR3 length: 14 residues. Germline V gene lookup returns CDR1 SGHTA and CDR2 FQGTGA. CDR3 DNA, as far as it was read: TGTGCCAGCAGCTTAGGAGGAGGGTATTCACCC. It yields the protein CASSLGGGYSP. The entire CDR3 is CASSLGGGYSPLHF.

With regard to this clone: The junction departs from germline at one end; a sequencing error may be responsible. The CDR3 end falls 3 residues outside the read, so it is completed with the germline J gene. The chain couples TRBV20-1 to TRBJ1-4, with D possibly being TRBD1 (6 bases). This CDR3 is built from 15 residues. Germline V gene lookup returns CDR1 DFQATT and CDR2 SNEGSKA (reference sequence). The CDR3 here is CSASGPGQTDEKLFF. The CDR3 DNA, read in part, is TGCAGTGCTAGTGGCCCGGGACAAACTGATGAAAAA.

The sample holds many counts of this clone. The sequence runs out 3 residues before the end of the CDR3; the remainder is reconstructed from the germline J gene. The rearrangement links TRBV18 to TRBJ2-7, with 9 bases lining up with TRBD1. The CDR3 contains 14 residues. V shed 2 bases and J 3 bases; nucleotides not matched to a gene: 2. Germline V CDR1 and CDR2: KGHSH, LQKENI. This CDR3 is CASSPGGQGYEQYF. The sequenced part of the CDR3 DNA is TGTGCCAGCTCACCAGGGGGACAGGGCTACGAG.